This TCR beta chain comes out of a study of OX40 agonist ivuxolimab in advanced cancers. Looking at the study overall: The dose-escalation cohort had hepatocellular carcinoma, melanoma, renal cell or head and neck cancer.

Looked up from germline, CDR1 is MNHEY and CDR2 is SVGAGI. The length of the CDR3 is 15 residues. The V gene end was trimmed by 5 bases and the J gene end by 1 base; junction bases not matched to a gene: 2. Baseline, cycle 4 day 1, and cycle 7 day 1 were the blood sampling points. Method: immunoSEQ multiplex PCR; TCRdb's copy keeps in-frame clones and lacks some. The table has tens of thousands of clones, around 82% seen once. Comment on this clone: The antigen is not known.

Whole-study results and caveats: Clonal expansion by week 6 occurred in CD4+ and CD8+ blood T cells (at 0.1 to 3.0 mg/kg). Expansion of clones was among the lowest in partial responders at 0.1-3.0 mg/kg.

The chain employs TRBV6-5 and TRBJ2-2, with 9 bases lining up with TRBD1. The sample in question was CD4+ or CD8+ T cells sorted from blood, obtained in a trial of the OX40 agonist ivuxolimab. The receptor's source is an adult with an advanced solid tumor such as melanoma, head and neck, liver or kidney cancer. CDR3 DNA: TGTGCCAGCAGTCGGGACAGGGTGAACACCGGGGAGCTGTTTTTT. Residues: CASSRDRVNTGELFF.